This record concerns one T cell receptor (beta chain) sequence. Per the authors' pipeline: Reference gene primer amplification in the assay estimated nucleated cell counts. Assay: immunoSEQ multiplex PCR; the TCRdb copy retains only in-frame clones and omits some. V and J calls and clone size are as listed in that table; D and trimming were resolved from the DNA. The data show around 150,000 clones, 70% to 90% seen once. The CDR3 consists of 13 residues. The V and J ends lost 6 bases and 4 bases respectively, with 12 bases between them. CDR1 is MNHEY and CDR2 is SVGEGT in the germline V gene. This sample was taken from a study of blood T cell repertoires in COVID-19. As for the study in general: The United States, Italy and Spain provided the acute and convalescent COVID-19 samples. Sources were T cells, B-cell-depleted T cells, or PBMCs; the material itself was cDNA or gDNA.

The source of this sequence is a man aged 65 to 85 with acute or convalescent COVID-19. Source material: peripheral blood. J is TRBJ1-1 and V is TRBV6-2 or TRBV6-3, with D perhaps matching TRBD1 (6 bases). The CDR3 sequence is CASSTTGSTEAFF. The CDR3 DNA reads TGTGCCAGCAGCACCACAGGGAGCACTGAAGCTTTCTTT.